The clone carrying this TCR beta chain was counted a few times. Its antigen is currently unknown. This specimen belongs to a study of blood T cells in healthy people across ages. As for the study in general: About one barcoded beta molecule per two T cells was captured by template switching. Study-level points and caveats: Calculation of diversity from one million T cells yielded estimates considered to be underestimates. The unknown donor CMV status may have confounded expanded clonotype changes.

Using a J-beta primer mix together with a sample-barcoded 5' primer, a second PCR was run for about 6 to 12 cycles. TCRdb processed the 5' RACE reads anew with MiXCR; each CDR3 protein has one entry. The sample includes roughly 900,000 distinct CDR3 sequences, 48% seen only once; the top ten take 13%. Input material: blood. This receptor was identified in a young man in good health.

The CDR3 bases are TGTGCCAGCAGCGCGGGGGTTACCCTGGGTGAGCAGTTCTTC. It codes for CASSAGVTLGEQFF. The V gene is TRBV9, the J gene TRBJ2-1, with D perhaps matching TRBD2 (6 bases). Germline V gene data show CDR1 as SGDLS and CDR2 as YYNGEE. The CDR3 contains 14 residues. The V gene lost 3 bases and the J gene lost 9 bases, with 16 bases spanning the gap.